This T cell receptor (beta chain) emerged from a study of cytotoxic CD8 clonotypes in ibrutinib-treated CLL. Details on this clone: The antigen remains unidentified.

Assay used: immunoSEQ multiplex PCR; TCRdb lists only in-frame clones, some missing. The sample lists tens of thousands of clones; about two thirds were seen once. V lost 1 base to trimming and J lost 4 bases, with 10 bases between them. The CDR3 sequence is 14 residues long. Germline V gives CDR1 LGHNA, CDR2 YNFKEQ. The study, taken as a whole, reports: Baseline values of clonality outstripped age-matched healthy donors and followed circulating CD8+ T-cell counts.

This receptor was taken from a human donor with chronic lymphocytic leukemia. V gene TRBV4-2 combines with J gene TRBJ2-5; D is perhaps TRBD2 (7 bases). The specimen was PBMCs, collected after 24 months of ibrutinib treatment. The CDR3 nucleotides read TGTGCCAGCAGCCAAGCCGGGGGGCCAGAGACCCAGTACTTC. Translating it yields CASSQAGGPETQYF.